The 11 T cell receptor beta chains given below trace back to one sample, sequenced in a study of blood T cell repertoires in COVID-19. Sequenced by immunoSEQ multiplex PCR; TCRdb stores in-frame clones only, minus some. The table lists 200,000 to 250,000 clones, just over 85% of them singletons. The sample taken for sequencing was peripheral blood. Source of these receptors: a man aged 45 to 65 with acute or convalescent COVID-19.

This chain's CDR3 is CASSLGWGGSVETQYF. CDR3 coding DNA: TGTGCCAGCAGCTTAGGATGGGGCGGTTCGGTCGAGACCCAGTACTTC. The chain combines TRBV7-2 with TRBJ2-5; possible D gene TRBD1, 5 bases. V lost 1 base to trimming and J lost 5 bases, with 17 bases between them. This CDR3 has 16 residues. The germline gives CDR1 SGHTA, CDR2 FQGNSA.

Here the CDR3 DNA reads TGTGCCAGCAGCCCCTCCCTATCGGGGACAGTTTACGAGCAGTACTTC. This translates into CASSPSLSGTVYEQYF. The chain carries TRBV5-4 and TRBJ2-7; TRBD1 aligns across 7 bases. The CDR3 length is 16 residues. V gave up 4 bases and J gave up 4 bases; unmatched junction bases: 14. CDR1 SGHNT and CDR2 YYREEE come from the germline V gene (reference sequence).

CDR3 coding DNA: TGTGCCAGCAAGGGGGCGGGCACAGATACGCAGTATTTT. Translating gives CASKGAGTDTQYF. The chain has TRBV19 and TRBJ2-3, with 7 bases identical to TRBD1. V lost 9 bases, J lost 1 base, and 4 bases stayed unmatched. Germline V gene sequence: CDR1 LNHDA, CDR2 SQIVND (reference sequence). The CDR3 is 13 residues long.

This chain uses TRBV30 with TRBJ1-5, with no clear D. This CDR3 has 13 amino acids. V dropped 2 bases and J dropped 1 base, with 6 bases sitting between them. Germline assignment: CDR1 GTSNPN and CDR2 SVGIG (reference sequence). The CDR3, as DNA: TGTGCCTGGAGTCAGAGGAGCAATCAGCCCCAGCATTTT. It yields the protein CAWSQRSNQPQHF.

This chain uses TRBV6-1 with TRBJ1-5, with TRBD1 matching 7 bases. Germline V gene lookup returns CDR1 MNHNS and CDR2 SASEGT. The length of the CDR3 is 15 residues. V lost 5 bases, J lost 2 bases, and 6 bases stayed unmatched. CDR3 bases: TGTGCCAGCAGTCCCCCCGGGACAGGCAATCAGCCCCAGCATTTT. Its translation: CASSPPGTGNQPQHF.

The chain joins TRBV4-1 to TRBJ2-5, with D unresolved. From germline, CDR1 is MGHRA and CDR2 YSYEKL. The CDR3 loop spans 15 amino acids. V lost 1 base, J lost 5 bases, and 14 bases lay in between. CDR3 bases: TGCGCCAGCAGCCAAGGGTACAGTACGCGCGAGACCCAGTACTTC. It yields the protein CASSQGYSTRETQYF.

The rearrangement joins TRBV5-6 to TRBJ1-1; D perhaps matches TRBD1 (5 bases). The V gene's germline CDR1 is SGHDT and CDR2 YYEEEE. With 2 bases removed from V and 4 bases from J, the gap between germline ends came to 12 bases. The CDR3 has 14 amino acids. CDR3 nucleotide sequence: TGTGCCAGCAGCTTCAGGGCTCTGAGCACTGAAGCTTTCTTT. It is translated as CASSFRALSTEAFF.

This clone showed up just once. The chain is built from TRBV5-1 and TRBJ1-1; possibly TRBD1 for D (6 bases). Germline V gene sequence: CDR1 SGHRS, CDR2 YFSETQ. The CDR3 runs 15 residues. Trimming stripped 4 bases from V and 4 bases from J, with 17 bases between. CDR3 protein: CASSANRDPSTEAFF. CDR3 in DNA: TGCGCCAGCAGCGCCAACAGGGACCCGAGCACTGAAGCTTTCTTT. Filled out from reference TRBV5-1 and TRBJ1-1, the complete variable domain reads KAGVTQTPRYLIKTRGQQVTLSCSPISGHRSVSWYQQTPGQGLQFLFEYFSETQRNKGNFPGRFSGRQFSNSRSEMNVSTLELGDSALYLCASSANRDPSTEAFFGQGTRLTVV.

The J gene is TRBJ2-5, the V gene TRBV6-2 or TRBV6-3, with TRBD2 identical over 9 bases. The CDR3 spans 18 residues. CDR1 is MNHEY, CDR2 SVGEGT, per germline. V was pared by 5 bases and J by 0 bases, with 13 bases of the junction left unmatched. Here the CDR3 DNA reads TGTGCCAGCAGTCCCCTCGCGGGGGGGCGAGGGTACCAAGAGACCCAGTACTTC. This sequence encodes CASSPLAGGRGYQETQYF.

The rearrangement joins TRBV6-5 to TRBJ1-4; the D gene is possibly TRBD1 (6 bases). This CDR3 comprises 13 residues. Trimming shortened V by 6 bases and J by 7 bases, and 12 bases separated the two germline ends. CDR1 and CDR2 (germline): MNHEY, SVGAGI. For the CDR3, the DNA is TGTGCCAGCAGCCAGACAGGAGGTGAAAAACTGTTTTTT. Residues: CASSQTGGEKLFF.

CDR3 nucleotide sequence: TGCGCCAGCAGCCAAGCCCCGACAGGGGGTAATCAGCCCCAGCATTTT. Protein: CASSQAPTGGNQPQHF. This chain connects TRBV4-1 to TRBJ1-5; TRBD1 matches 9 bases. V dropped 1 base and J dropped 4; count of bases not matched to a gene: 5. From germline, CDR1 is MGHRA and CDR2 YSYEKL. The CDR3 runs to 16 residues.